The TCR beta chain under discussion was sequenced for a study of blood T cell repertoires in COVID-19. Across the study: Samples of COVID-19 (acute and convalescent) were obtained from the United States, Italy and Spain. Sources were T cells, B-cell-depleted T cells, or PBMCs; the material itself was cDNA or gDNA.

The V and J ends lost 1 base and 5 bases respectively, with 9 bases between them. The length of the CDR3 is 13 residues. The germline gives CDR1 GTSNPN, CDR2 SVGIG (reference sequence). Assay: immunoSEQ multiplex PCR; the TCRdb copy retains only in-frame clones and omits some. The sample carries 250,000 to 350,000 clones, approximately 88% recorded once. The chain links TRBV30 to TRBJ1-3, with a possible D match to TRBD1 (6 bases). This clonotype originated in a woman in her twenties or thirties who had recovered from COVID-19. Sample: PBMCs or T cells enriched from blood (not recorded which). In DNA form, the CDR3 reads TGTGCCTGGAGTGCGGGGACACGAAACACCATATATTTT. It translates to CAWSAGTRNTIYF.